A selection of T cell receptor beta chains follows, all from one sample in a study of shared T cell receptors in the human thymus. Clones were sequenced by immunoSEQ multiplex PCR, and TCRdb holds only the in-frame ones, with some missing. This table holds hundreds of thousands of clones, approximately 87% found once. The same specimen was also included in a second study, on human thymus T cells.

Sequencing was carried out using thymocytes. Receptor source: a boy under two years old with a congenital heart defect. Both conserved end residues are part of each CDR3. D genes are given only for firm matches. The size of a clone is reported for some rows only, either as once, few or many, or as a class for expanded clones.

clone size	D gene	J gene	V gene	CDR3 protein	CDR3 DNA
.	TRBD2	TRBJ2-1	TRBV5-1	CASSPYPGLAGATPYNEQFF	TGCGCCAGCAGCCCGTACCCGGGACTAGCGGGAGCTACTCCCTACAATGAGCAGTTCTTC
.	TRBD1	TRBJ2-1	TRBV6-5	CASSPTGDEQFF	TGTGCCAGCAGCCCGACAGGGGATGAGCAGTTCTTC
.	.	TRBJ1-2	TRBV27	CASRKTRTGLNYGYTF	TGTGCCAGCAGAAAGACGCGGACGGGACTAAACTATGGCTACACCTTC
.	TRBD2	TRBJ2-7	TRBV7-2	CASSLAGLAGGPDKYF	TGTGCCAGCAGCTTAGCTGGACTAGCGGGAGGCCCCGATAAGTACTTC
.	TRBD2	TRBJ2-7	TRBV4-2	CASSQAGSGTTYEQYF	TGTGCCAGCAGCCAAGCTGGTAGCGGGACAACCTACGAGCAGTACTTC
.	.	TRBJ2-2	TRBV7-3	CASSLRRDGGELFF	TGTGCCAGCAGCTTAAGGAGGGATGGCGGGGAGCTGTTTTTT
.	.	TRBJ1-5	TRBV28	CASKEESGQPQHF	TGTGCCTCCAAGGAGGAGAGTGGCCAGCCCCAGCATTTT
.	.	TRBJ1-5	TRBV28	CASRPNRGQPQHF	TGTGCCAGCAGGCCAAACCGGGGTCAGCCCCAGCATTTT
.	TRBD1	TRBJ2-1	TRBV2	CASPSPGQLNNEQFF	TGTGCCAGCCCCTCACCGGGACAGCTGAACAATGAGCAGTTCTTC
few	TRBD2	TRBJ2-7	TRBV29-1	CSVEDWIAGAYEQYF	TGCAGCGTTGAAGATTGGATAGCGGGAGCCTACGAGCAGTACTTC
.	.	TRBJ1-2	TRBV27	CASSLRPAVPSRYYGYTF	TGTGCCAGCAGTTTACGCCCGGCGGTGCCATCCCGATACTATGGCTACACCTTC
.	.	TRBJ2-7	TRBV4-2	CASSQSEAGYYEQYF	TGTGCCAGCAGCCAATCCGAGGCGGGATACTACGAGCAGTACTTC
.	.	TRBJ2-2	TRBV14	CASSQASDQGTGELFF	TGTGCCAGCAGCCAAGCTAGCGACCAAGGCACCGGGGAGCTGTTTTTT
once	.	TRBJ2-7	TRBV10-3	CAISETGWPSYEQYF	TGTGCCATCAGTGAGACGGGGTGGCCCTCCTACGAGCAGTACTTC
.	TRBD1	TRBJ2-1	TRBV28	CASSLSRGRGDPYNEQFF	TGTGCCAGCAGTTTATCCAGGGGGCGAGGTGACCCCTACAATGAGCAGTTCTTC
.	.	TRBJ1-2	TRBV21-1	CASSKVECPTGVYGYTF	TGTGCCAGCAGCAAAGTTGAGTGCCCGACAGGGGTCTATGGCTACACCTTC